The present entry profiles one T cell receptor beta chain with its context. The assay ran at deep level. Some clones are missing from TCRdb's copy, which holds only in-frame ones; the method was immunoSEQ multiplex PCR. This sample has hundreds of thousands of clones, with roughly 80% found just once. The record originates from a study of shared clonotypes between healthy human individuals. This CDR3 is built from 15 residues. CDR1 MDHEN and CDR2 SYDVKM come from the germline V gene. The V and J ends lost 6 bases and 1 base, in that order; junction bases with no gene match: 6. The clonotype comes from a woman between 40 and 50 years old in good health. Some clones in this sample may be carry-over from other donors' samples. The rearrangement uses TRBV28 and TRBJ2-3, with 8 bases lining up with TRBD1. The sample taken for sequencing was PBMCs. The CDR3 reads CASSAPGQGTDTQYF. The CDR3 DNA sequence: TGTGCCAGCAGCGCACCGGGACAGGGCACAGATACGCAGTATTTT.